The following is a T cell receptor beta chain sequence with its context. These data come from a study of blood T cell repertoires in COVID-19. The CDR3 is made up of 14 amino acids. V was cut by 4 bases and J by 6 bases, with 16 bases left in between. Germline loops: CDR1 SGHVS, CDR2 FQNEAQ. The data were produced by immunoSEQ multiplex PCR, yet TCRdb's version contains in-frame clones alone and is incomplete. Of under 70,000 clones in the sample, around 79% were seen once. This sequence originates from a man between 60 and 75 years old with acute or convalescent COVID-19. Sequencing was performed on peripheral blood. V gene TRBV7-8 combines with J gene TRBJ2-7; no firm D call. CDR3 DNA sequence: TGTGCCAGCAGCTCCTTAGTCTCGACGGGCGAGCAGTACTTC. It encodes CASSSLVSTGEQYF.